The 30 T cell receptor beta chains in this list originate from one sample, sequenced in a study of T cell repertoires in cytomegalovirus infection. Their cognate antigens are unknown. TCRdb itself ran the reads through MiXCR, one entry per CDR3 protein. In the table there are about 900,000 distinct CDR3 sequences, approximately 31% of which are singletons. The source was cultured CD8+ T cells from PBMCs, collected from culture after CMV antigen stimulation. These receptors were obtained from a human donor in good health (CMV status not recorded). Some clones in this sample may be carry-over from other donors' samples.

This clonotype has a handful of counts. The V and J genes are TRBV11-2 and TRBJ1-1; the D is unclear. The CDR3 runs to 16 residues. CDR1 SGHAT and CDR2 FQNNGV come from the germline V gene. Trimming cost V 2 bases and J 6 bases, with 19 bases left between them. CDR3 DNA: TGTGCCAGCAGCTTATCTTCTGTGGGTGTGAGGGCTGAAGCTTTCTTT. Encoded protein: CASSLSSVGVRAEAFF. Full variable domain (outside the CDR3, taken from reference TRBV11-2 and TRBJ1-1): EAGVAQSPRYKIIEKRQSVAFWCNPISGHATLYWYQQILGQGPKLLIQFQNNGVVDDSQLPKDRFSAERLKGVDSTLKIQPAKLEDSAVYLCASSLSSVGVRAEAFFGQGTRLTVV.

The DNA for the CDR3 is TGTGCCAGTAGCCCCCTCTCAGGAATCTATGGCTACACCTTC. This encodes CASSPLSGIYGYTF. This chain connects TRBV19 to TRBJ1-2; no definite D call. Deletions cut 6 bases from V and 4 bases from J, with 15 bases between. CDR3 length: 14 residues. The germline gives CDR1 LNHDA, CDR2 SQIVND (reference sequence). Drawing the rest from reference TRBV19 and TRBJ1-2, the complete variable domain is DGGITQSPKYLFRKEGQNVTLSCEQNLNHDAMYWYRQDPGQGLRLIYYSQIVNDFQKGDIAEGYSVSREKKESFPLTVTSAQKNPTAFYLCASSPLSGIYGYTFGSGTRLTVV.

Note on this clonotype: This may be a read error: a much more frequent sequence differs by one nucleotide. V is TRBV6-2 or TRBV6-3 and J is TRBJ1-1, with 10 bases that match TRBD1. CDR3 size: 15 residues. CDR1 MNHEY and CDR2 SVGEGT come from the germline V gene. CDR3 region: CASRWDRGITTESFF. The CDR3, as DNA: TGTGCCAGCAGGTGGGACAGGGGTATTACCACTGAATCTTTCTTT.

The V gene is TRBV6-6, the J gene TRBJ1-2, with D maybe TRBD1 (5 bases). The CDR3 has 16 amino acids. Deletions cut 7 bases from V and 1 base from J, with 19 bases between. CDR1 MNHNY and CDR2 SVGAGI come from the germline V gene (reference sequence). CDR3 amino acids: CASTYPGQLNNYGYTF. In DNA, the CDR3 is TGTGCCAGCACCTACCCGGGGCAACTAAATAACTATGGCTACACCTTC.

Notes on this clonotype: A much more abundant neighbour one base away suggests this may be a read error. The V gene is TRBV7-6, the J gene TRBJ1-2; 9 bases line up with TRBD1. Germline V gene sequence: CDR1 SGHVS, CDR2 FNYEAQ. CDR3 length equals 14 residues. The CDR3 is CVSSLGDRAYGYTF. As DNA, the CDR3 is TGTGTCAGCAGCTTAGGGGACAGGGCCTATGGCTACACCTTC.

The chain links TRBV7-9 to TRBJ1-2, with D tentatively TRBD1 (5 bases). With 5 bases removed from V and 4 bases from J, the gap between germline ends came to 8 bases. The CDR3 runs 12 residues. Germline V gives CDR1 SEHNR, CDR2 FQNEAQ (reference sequence). The CDR3 nucleotides read TGTGCCAGCAGCCGGGACCTCTATGGCTACACCTTC. Translation: CASSRDLYGYTF. The whole variable domain, remainder taken from reference TRBV7-9 and TRBJ1-2, is DTGVSQNPRHKITKRGQNVTFRCDPISEHNRLYWYRQTLGQGPEFLTYFQNEAQLEKSRLLSDRFSAERPKGSFSTLEIQRTEQGDSAMYLCASSRDLYGYTFGSGTRLTVV.

This clonotype was recorded many times. The gene calls are TRBV7-8 and TRBJ2-2, with 8 bases lining up with TRBD1. The trim removed 4 bases at V and 4 bases at J, leaving 14 bases unmatched. Germline-derived CDR1 and CDR2 are SGHVS and FQNEAQ. The CDR3 covers 18 residues. The CDR3 sequence: CASSSPRQGKDITGELFF. The CDR3 nucleotides read TGTGCCAGCAGCTCCCCGAGACAGGGGAAAGATATCACCGGGGAGCTGTTTTTT.

The chain is built from TRBV10-3 and TRBJ2-6, with D uncertain. Germline CDR1 ENHRY, CDR2 SYGVKD. This CDR3 comprises 17 residues. Trimming shortened V by 9 bases and J by 0 bases, and 18 bases separated the two germline ends. Here the CDR3 reads CAIFRGLSTSGANVLTF. The CDR3 coding sequence is TGTGCCATATTCCGCGGTCTATCCACCTCTGGGGCCAACGTCCTGACTTTC.

This clonotype was detected only a few times. This rearrangement joins TRBV9 to TRBJ1-1; D call uncertain. CDR1 SGDLS and CDR2 YYNGEE come from the germline V gene. Trimming removed 0 bases from V and 5 bases from J, with 8 bases in between. CDR3 length equals 13 residues. The CDR3 is CASSVGDGTEAFF. CDR3 coding DNA: TGTGCCAGCAGCGTAGGTGACGGGACTGAAGCTTTCTTT.

This clonotype was counted only a few times. V is TRBV5-1 and J is TRBJ1-3; D is unclear. Looked up from germline, CDR1 is SGHRS and CDR2 is YFSETQ. V was pared by 2 bases and J by 2 bases, with 8 bases between. The CDR3 runs to 14 residues. CDR3: CASSLLSPGNTIYF. Written as DNA, the CDR3 is TGCGCCAGCAGCTTATTATCTCCTGGAAACACCATATATTTT.

This clonotype was counted a few times. For the CDR3, the DNA is TGTGCCAGTAGCCCGGGGTTGCCCTACGAGCAGTACGTC. Its protein is CASSPGLPYEQYV. The rearrangement links TRBV19 to TRBJ2-7; D is possibly TRBD2 (5 bases). The CDR3 extends over 13 amino acids. Germline CDR1 reads LNHDA; CDR2 reads SQIVND (reference sequence). V dropped 6 bases and J dropped 2 bases, with 11 bases sitting between them.

The chain combines TRBV12-3 or TRBV12-4 with TRBJ2-7; TRBD2 might be the D (8 bases). CDR3 size: 15 residues. Trimming took 5 bases from V and 6 from J, leaving 20 bases between them. CDR3 sequence (DNA): TGTGCCAGCAGTGAGTTCGGGAGGGGGCAGTTCGAGCAGTACTTC. It is translated as CASSEFGRGQFEQYF.

In this sample, this clonotype turned up once. The chain carries TRBV5-4 and TRBJ2-5; TRBD1 is a possible D gene (5 bases). V dropped 4 bases and J dropped 6 bases, with 19 bases sitting between them. The CDR3 is 15 residues long. The germline gives CDR1 SGHNT, CDR2 YYREEE (reference sequence). CDR3 bases: TGTGCCAGCAGCCCCCAGGGTGGGAAATCGAAGACCCAGTACTTC. This encodes CASSPQGGKSKTQYF.

Points on this clonotype: At one boundary the junction diverges from the germline segment, which might be a read error. The V call is TRBV6-8, the J call TRBJ2-7; no clear D. Germline V lookup: CDR1 MNHGY, CDR2 SAAAGT. CDR3 length: 13 residues. The CDR3 region is CASSVGLSYERYF. In DNA form, the CDR3 reads TGTGCCAGCAGTGTTGGGCTGTCCTACGAGCGGTACTTC.

Many counts were recorded for this clonotype. The rearrangement joins TRBV7-9 to TRBJ2-2, with D uncertain. Germline lookup yields CDR1 SEHNR and CDR2 FQNEAQ (reference sequence). The CDR3 extends over 14 amino acids. Trimming cost V 4 bases and J 1 base, with 7 bases left between them. Here the CDR3 reads CASSSSENTGELFF. CDR3 sequence (DNA): TGTGCCAGCAGCTCGAGCGAGAACACCGGGGAGCTGTTTTTT.

This clonotype showed up many times. The rearrangement uses TRBV7-6 and TRBJ2-3; 8 nucleotides line up with TRBD2. The CDR3 consists of 16 residues. The ends lost 0 bases at V and 3 bases at J; junction bases unmatched: 5. Germline values: CDR1 SGHVS, CDR2 FNYEAQ. DNA for the CDR3: TGTGCCAGCAGCTTAGCCCCCGGGGGGGCAACAGATACGCAGTATTTT. It is translated as CASSLAPGGATDTQYF.

J is TRBJ1-2 and V is TRBV5-6, with 11 bases aligning to TRBD1. The V gene end was trimmed by 3 bases and the J gene end by 6 bases; junction bases not matched to a gene: 4. The germline V gene encodes CDR1 SGHDT and CDR2 YYEEEE. This CDR3 comprises 14 residues. The CDR3 DNA follows: TGTGCCAGCAGCTCAAGGACAGGGGGCCATGGCTACACCTTC. Amino acids: CASSSRTGGHGYTF.

The chain is built from TRBV13 and TRBJ1-1; D gene uncertain. V lost 2 bases to trimming and J lost 0 bases, with 7 bases between them. CDR3 size: 14 residues. Germline V gene lookup returns CDR1 PRHDT and CDR2 FYEKMQ (reference sequence). CDR3 DNA sequence: TGTGCCAGCAGCTTAAACGCATTGAACACTGAAGCTTTCTTT. Translation gives CASSLNALNTEAFF.

A few counts support this clonotype. This chain joins TRBV10-3 and TRBJ1-1; 12 positions agree with TRBD1. The CDR3 totals 15 residues. Germline V gene lookup returns CDR1 ENHRY and CDR2 SYGVKD. The ends lost 6 bases at V and 7 bases at J; junction bases unmatched: 9. CDR3 sequence reads: CAIRGDRGLQGEAFF. The CDR3 DNA reads as TGTGCCATCAGGGGGGACAGGGGGCTTCAAGGTGAAGCTTTCTTT.

The rearrangement uses TRBV9 and TRBJ1-2; the match to TRBD1 covers 11 bases. This CDR3 contains 18 residues. Germline V gene lookup returns CDR1 SGDLS and CDR2 YYNGEE. V was pared by 3 bases and J by 1 base, with 11 bases of the junction left unmatched. CDR3 coding DNA: TGTGCCAGCAGCGAACACACCGGGACAGGGGGAAGTAACTATGGCTACACCTTC. This gives the protein CASSEHTGTGGSNYGYTF.

This clonotype occurred a few times. This chain connects TRBV10-3 to TRBJ1-2; no firm D call. Germline loops: CDR1 ENHRY, CDR2 SYGVKD. This CDR3 has 14 residues. The V end lost 8 bases, the J end lost 4 bases, and 17 bases lay between the germline ends. The CDR3 DNA reads as TGTGCCATCCTAGAGCGGGCGGCAGGCTATGGCTACACCTTC. Residues: CAILERAAGYGYTF.

The CDR3 bases are TGTGCCAGCAGTTTGGTCGCAGTACAAGAGGTGGAAGCTTTCTTT. This encodes CASSLVAVQEVEAFF. The chain is built from TRBV28 and TRBJ1-1; D ambiguous. V was cut by 3 bases and J by 8 bases, with 19 bases left in between. CDR3 length equals 15 residues. From germline, CDR1 is MDHEN and CDR2 SYDVKM.

This clonotype has only a few counts. This rearrangement joins TRBV24-1 to TRBJ2-1; a weak D match, TRBD1 (6 bases). CDR3 length: 16 amino acids. From germline, CDR1 is KGHDR and CDR2 SFDVKD. Trimming shortened V by 5 bases and J by 6 bases, and 19 bases separated the two germline ends. This chain's CDR3 is CATSVGWQGKSNEQFF. As DNA, the CDR3 is TGTGCCACCAGTGTTGGCTGGCAGGGGAAATCCAATGAGCAGTTCTTC.

This clonotype was seen ten or more times. The rearrangement uses TRBV7-2 and TRBJ2-5, with 8 bases matching TRBD2. V trimming: 1 base; J trimming: 0 bases; junction bases outside the gene matches: 4. This CDR3 contains 16 residues. Germline V lookup: CDR1 SGHTA, CDR2 FQGNSA. The CDR3 region has the DNA TGTGCCAGCAGCTTAGACTCGGGAGGGAACCAAGAGACCCAGTACTTC. Its translation: CASSLDSGGNQETQYF.

This clonotype was recorded a few times. This chain uses TRBV27 with TRBJ2-7; 9 bases are shared with TRBD1. Germline trimming cut 4 bases from V and 5 bases from J; bases unmatched to any gene: 12. The CDR3 is 16 amino acids. Looked up from germline, CDR1 is MNHEY and CDR2 is SMNVEV (reference sequence). The CDR3 region has the DNA TGTGCCAGCAGTTCTCCCCGGACAGGGGTATCCAACGAGCAGTACTTC. It translates to CASSSPRTGVSNEQYF.

J is TRBJ2-2 and V is TRBV11-2; D may be TRBD2 (5 bases). Trimming removed 2 bases from V and 0 bases from J, with 19 bases in between. Germline CDR1 SGHAT, CDR2 FQNNGV. The CDR3 is made up of 19 amino acids. The CDR3 loop is CASSLPRGVVITNTGELFF. CDR3 sequence (DNA): TGTGCCAGCAGCTTACCCCGGGGAGTTGTTATAACGAACACCGGGGAGCTGTTTTTT. Based on the CDR3 plus reference TRBV11-2 and TRBJ2-2, the full variable domain is EAGVAQSPRYKIIEKRQSVAFWCNPISGHATLYWYQQILGQGPKLLIQFQNNGVVDDSQLPKDRFSAERLKGVDSTLKIQPAKLEDSAVYLCASSLPRGVVITNTGELFFGEGSRLTVL.

The chain combines TRBV19 with TRBJ1-1, with a weak D call TRBD1 (6 bases). The CDR3 contains 12 residues. The V end was cut by 7 bases, the J end by 8 bases, with 14 bases between. CDR1 and CDR2 (germline): LNHDA, SQIVND (reference sequence). CDR3 DNA: TGTGCCAGTACCGGGGGGCTGGGGGAAGCTTTCTTT. This codes for CASTGGLGEAFF. The full variable domain, rest sourced from reference TRBV19 and TRBJ1-1, is DGGITQSPKYLFRKEGQNVTLSCEQNLNHDAMYWYRQDPGQGLRLIYYSQIVNDFQKGDIAEGYSVSREKKESFPLTVTSAQKNPTAFYLCASTGGLGEAFFGQGTRLTVV.

This clonotype was counted a few times. The genes are TRBV18 and TRBJ2-5; tentative D call: TRBD1 (5 bases). Germline V gives CDR1 KGHSH, CDR2 LQKENI. The V and J ends lost 1 base and 7 bases respectively, with 7 bases between them. The CDR3 has 12 amino acids. DNA for the CDR3: TGTGCCAGCTCACCACTGCAGGGGACCCAGTACTTC. It codes for CASSPLQGTQYF.

This clonotype was counted only a few times. The V and J genes are TRBV12-3 or TRBV12-4 and TRBJ1-5; D is ambiguous. The CDR3 sequence is 14 residues long. V lost 6 bases to trimming and J lost 7 bases, with 16 bases between them. The CDR3 is CASSLLVQEQPQHF. CDR3 bases: TGTGCCAGCAGCCTACTAGTGCAGGAGCAGCCCCAGCATTTT.

CDR3 nucleotide sequence: TGCGCCAGCAGCCATAAGAGTGTTACTGAGCAGTTCTTC. Translated: CASSHKSVTEQFF. V gene TRBV4-1 combines with J gene TRBJ2-1; D remains ambiguous. The CDR3 spans 13 residues. Trimming cost V 3 bases and J 9 bases, with 12 bases left between them. Germline loops: CDR1 MGHRA, CDR2 YSYEKL.